The entry below gives a single T cell receptor (beta chain) sequence along with its context. The data belong to a study of blood T cell repertoires in COVID-19. Study overall: Nucleic acid was either cDNA or gDNA, and it came from T cells, B-cell-depleted T cells, or PBMCs.

Source study methods: For nucleated cells, counts were estimated from reference gene primer amplification. TCRdb's copy holds only in-frame clones and misses some; the assay was immunoSEQ multiplex PCR. The DNA was the basis for D and trimming; V, J and clone size are from that table. The table lists tens of thousands of clones, 76% of them singletons, with 7% in the top ten. This CDR3 spans 15 amino acids. The germline V and J ends were trimmed by 0 bases and 0 bases, with 9 bases remaining between them. Germline V gene lookup returns CDR1 MNHEY and CDR2 SVGAGI. The specimen was peripheral blood. The TCR comes from a man between 70 and 80 years old with acute or convalescent COVID-19. The V and J genes are TRBV6-5 and TRBJ2-7; tentative D call: TRBD1 (6 bases). CDR3 sequence reads: CASSYSRQVSYEQYF. Here the CDR3 DNA reads TGTGCCAGCAGTTACTCCCGACAGGTCTCCTACGAGCAGTACTTC.